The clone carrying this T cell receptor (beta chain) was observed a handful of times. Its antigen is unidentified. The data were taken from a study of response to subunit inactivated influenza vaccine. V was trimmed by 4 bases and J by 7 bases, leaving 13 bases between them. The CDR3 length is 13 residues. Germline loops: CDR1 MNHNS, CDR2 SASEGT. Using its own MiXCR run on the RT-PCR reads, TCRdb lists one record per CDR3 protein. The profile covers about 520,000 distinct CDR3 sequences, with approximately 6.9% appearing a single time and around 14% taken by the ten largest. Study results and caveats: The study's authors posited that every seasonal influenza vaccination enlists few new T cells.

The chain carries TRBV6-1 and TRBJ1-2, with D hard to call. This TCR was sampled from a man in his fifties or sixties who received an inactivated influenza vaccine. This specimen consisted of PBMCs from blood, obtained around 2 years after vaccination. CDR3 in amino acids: CASSVGGFVGYTF. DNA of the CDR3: TGTGCCAGCAGTGTTGGAGGATTTGTTGGCTACACCTTC.